This TCR beta chain was captured by sequencing in a study of T cells in Graves' hyperthyroidism and ophthalmopathy (dated by TCRdb to the late 2010s). General notes on the study: Peripheral blood samples were taken at initial diagnosis, before any treatment was given. A discovery cohort of fewer than 110 patients, about 40 with Graves' ophthalmopathy and 55 to 60 with stable Graves' hyperthyroidism, was used to find distinguishing TCR V-J signatures. Prospective prediction of ophthalmopathy was tested in an independent validation cohort consisting of roughly 19 hyperthyroidism patients and more than 15 patients who later progressed to ophthalmopathy. The roughly 100 discovery patients were randomly split 7:3 into training and test sets. The study also compared thyroid tissue and blood T-cell repertoires from five or six Graves' hyperthyroidism patients. Once sampling was done, hyperthyroidism patients were given methimazole at a starting dose of 30 mg daily, whereas ophthalmopathy patients were given high-dose intravenous methylprednisolone. The paper reports TCR Vbeta CDR3 sequencing of more than 120 peripheral blood samples: under 45 ophthalmopathy, around 80 hyperthyroidism and approximately 17 progressor patients.

The CDR3 has 12 amino acids, counting the end cysteine and phenylalanine. The CDR3 DNA has 36 bases and is translated from base 1. CDR1 and CDR2 were assigned from the germline V gene as MNHNS and SASEGT. The germline ends are 7 bases apart after V is trimmed by 1 base and J by 10 bases. Amplification of TCR beta CDR3 regions was carried out from RNA transcripts. For the first round of RT-PCR on the TCR CDR3, the HTBI primer set was used together with the Qiagen OneStep RT-PCR kit. A second multiplex PCR round built the libraries, followed by size selection and purification. Paired-end sequencing of the libraries was performed with 100 bp reads on an Illumina HiSeq2000. The original methods were these. SOAPnuke was used to process the raw data, with reads discarded if the reads contained adapters or uncalled bases, had a mean Phred below 15, or lacked an exact constant-primer or identifier match. COPE v1.2.5 was used to merge the high-quality paired reads, and each unique nucleotide sequence was defined as a clonotype. MiTCR v1.1 was used to align the clonotypes against IMGT TRBV, TRBD and TRBJ reference segments. Analysis was restricted to V-J combinations with a frequency above 0.0001, which covered about 99% of repertoires. A TCS score was defined as the ratio of F50 (clonal expansion) to E x V (chaos), with BLOSUM62-based TCRdist applied between CDR3 peptides within each V-J. Welch's t-statistics and random forest reduced around 510 V-J features to 13, which were used in a naive Bayes classifier (R e1071). TCRdb applied fastp at Q25 and MiXCR to the public reads, then kept only in-frame beta chains. Identical CDR3 protein sequences are pooled into one entry, listed with their most common genes and DNA. In this record, the V and J calls reflect TCRdb's handling and not the investigators' own analysis. The sample records over 400,000 distinct CDR3 sequences, under 15% of which are singletons. The top ten clonotypes cover around 14% of the sample.

Study-wide conclusions, independent of this receptor: No statistical method was used to fix the sample size in advance, and group allocation was not hidden from the investigators. Most expanded thyroid clonotypes (frequency above 0.001) were also detected in blood, suggesting blood repertoires may reflect thyroid immune responses. In validation, progression to ophthalmopathy was predicted by the model with nearly 71% sensitivity and nearly 75% specificity, a median of around 5.9 months before onset. In cross-validation, a model built on a 13 V-J signature told ophthalmopathy apart from stable hyperthyroidism with about 90% sensitivity and around 83% specificity, and in testing the same model reached 80%/75%.

This clonotype has ten or more counts. Its antigen remains unidentified. Base qualities were left out, and no much larger clone turns up one base away. Ophthalmopathy patients had moderately to severely active disease, with a Clinical Activity Score of 3 or more, a NOSPECS grade of 4 or more, and a disease duration of less than 3 months. Patients with uncontrolled infections, other autoimmune diseases, pregnancy or lactation were excluded. Diagnoses relied on clinical symptoms, serum thyroxine and TRAb, thyroid ultrasound and orbital computed tomography. Ficoll-Paque density gradient centrifugation was used to isolate PBMCs from approximately 10 ml of fresh peripheral blood. Total RNA was extracted with Trizol reagent, and quality was checked on an Agilent 2100 Bioanalyzer.

The source material was blood. The source is a man aged 18 to 30 with Graves' ophthalmopathy. This sequence uses TRBV6-1 and TRBJ1-4; the D gene remains uncertain. Here is the DNA: TGTGCCAGCAGTGAAGAATGGAGAAAACTGTTTTTT. The translation is CASSEEWRKLFF.